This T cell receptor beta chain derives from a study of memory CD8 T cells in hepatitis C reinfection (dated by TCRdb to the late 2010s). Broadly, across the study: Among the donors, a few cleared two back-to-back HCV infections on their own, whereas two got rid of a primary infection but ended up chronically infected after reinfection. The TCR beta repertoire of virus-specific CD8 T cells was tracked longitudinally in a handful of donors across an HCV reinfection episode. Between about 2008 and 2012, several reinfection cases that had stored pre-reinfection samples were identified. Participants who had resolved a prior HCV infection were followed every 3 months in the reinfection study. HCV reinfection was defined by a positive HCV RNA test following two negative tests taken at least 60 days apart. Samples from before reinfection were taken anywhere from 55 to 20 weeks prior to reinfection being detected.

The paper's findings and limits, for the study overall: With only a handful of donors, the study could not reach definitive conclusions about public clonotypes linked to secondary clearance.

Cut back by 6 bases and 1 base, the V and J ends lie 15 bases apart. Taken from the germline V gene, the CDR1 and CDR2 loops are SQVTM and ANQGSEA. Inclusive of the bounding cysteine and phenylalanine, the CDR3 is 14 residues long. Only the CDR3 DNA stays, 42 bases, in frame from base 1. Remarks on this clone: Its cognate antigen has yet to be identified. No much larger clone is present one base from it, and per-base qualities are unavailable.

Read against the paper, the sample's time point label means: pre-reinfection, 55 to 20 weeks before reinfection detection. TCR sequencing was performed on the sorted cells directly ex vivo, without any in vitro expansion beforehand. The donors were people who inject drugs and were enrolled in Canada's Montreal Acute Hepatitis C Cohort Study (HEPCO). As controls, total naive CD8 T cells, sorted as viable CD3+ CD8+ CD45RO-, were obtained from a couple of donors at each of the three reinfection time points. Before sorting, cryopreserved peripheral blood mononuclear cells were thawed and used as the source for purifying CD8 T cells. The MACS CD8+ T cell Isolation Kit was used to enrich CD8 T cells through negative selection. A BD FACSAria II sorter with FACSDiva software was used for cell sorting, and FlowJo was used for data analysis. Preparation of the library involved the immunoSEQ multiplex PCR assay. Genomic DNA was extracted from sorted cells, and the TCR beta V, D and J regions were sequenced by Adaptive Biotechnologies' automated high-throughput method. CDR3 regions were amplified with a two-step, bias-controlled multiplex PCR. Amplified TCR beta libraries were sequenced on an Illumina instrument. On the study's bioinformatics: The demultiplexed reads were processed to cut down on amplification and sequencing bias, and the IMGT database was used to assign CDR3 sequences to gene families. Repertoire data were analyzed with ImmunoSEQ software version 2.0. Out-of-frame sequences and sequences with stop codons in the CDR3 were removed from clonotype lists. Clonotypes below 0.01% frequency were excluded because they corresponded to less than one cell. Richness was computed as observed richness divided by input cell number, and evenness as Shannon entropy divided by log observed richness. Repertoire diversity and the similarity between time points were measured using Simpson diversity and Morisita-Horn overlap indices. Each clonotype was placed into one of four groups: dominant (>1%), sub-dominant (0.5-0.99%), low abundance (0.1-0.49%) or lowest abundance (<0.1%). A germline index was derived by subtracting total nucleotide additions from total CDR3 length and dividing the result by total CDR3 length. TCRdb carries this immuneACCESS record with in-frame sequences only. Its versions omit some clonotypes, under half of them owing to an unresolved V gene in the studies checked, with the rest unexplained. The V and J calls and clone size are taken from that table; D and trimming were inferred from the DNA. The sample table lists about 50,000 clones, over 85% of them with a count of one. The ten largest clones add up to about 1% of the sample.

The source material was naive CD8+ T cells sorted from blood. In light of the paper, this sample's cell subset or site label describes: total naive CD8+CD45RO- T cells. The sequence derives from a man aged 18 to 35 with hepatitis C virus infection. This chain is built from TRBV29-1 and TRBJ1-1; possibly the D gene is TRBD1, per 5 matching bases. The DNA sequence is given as TGCAGCGTAGCTCCCCCCGGGGGGAACACTGAAGCTTTCTTT. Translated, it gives CSVAPPGGNTEAFF.